This is a list of T cell receptor beta chains from one sample in a study of T cell changes during pregnancy in multiple sclerosis. Produced via immunoSEQ multiplex PCR; TCRdb's table is partial and in-frame only. The data contain 15,000 to 20,000 clones, 88% of them singletons. Sequenced here: CD4+ T cells from peripheral blood mononuclear cells, sampled in the first trimester of pregnancy. The receptors were gathered from a female donor in good health, enrolled as a control in a pregnancy study. Each CDR3 is given with its conserved first and last residue. The D gene is left open where the match is weak. Some rows have no size entry. The others give once, few or many, or a class for an expanded clone.

D: TRBD1
J: TRBJ2-3
V: TRBV30
size: NA
DNA: TGTGCCTGGAGTCCGGGACAGGGTATTTCAGATACGCAGTATTTT
CDR3: CAWSPGQGISDTQYF

D: TRBD1
J: TRBJ1-1
V: TRBV10-3
size: NA
DNA: TGTGCCATCAGTGAGGACAGGGGGCCCACTGAAGCTTTCTTT
CDR3: CAISEDRGPTEAFF

D: TRBD1
J: TRBJ1-4
V: TRBV5-4
size: NA
DNA: TGTGCCAGCAGCTCGGGGGGGACAGGGACGGGGGAAAAACTGTTTTTT
CDR3: CASSSGGTGTGEKLFF

D: NA
J: TRBJ2-7
V: TRBV7-7
size: NA
DNA: TGTGCTAGCAGCTTCAACAGGGCCTACGAGCAGTACTTC
CDR3: CASSFNRAYEQYF

D: TRBD1
J: TRBJ2-6
V: TRBV30
size: NA
DNA: TGTGCCTGGACAGGGGGCCCTGGGGCCAACGTCCTGACTTTC
CDR3: CAWTGGPGANVLTF

D: TRBD2
J: TRBJ2-7
V: TRBV4-1
size: NA
DNA: TGCGCCAGCAGCCAAGTGGGACTAGCGGCCTACGAGCAGTACTTC
CDR3: CASSQVGLAAYEQYF

D: TRBD1
J: TRBJ1-1
V: TRBV19
size: NA
DNA: TGTGCCAGTAGTCCTTTGGACAGGGGGCTTGCTGAAGCTTTCTTT
CDR3: CASSPLDRGLAEAFF

D: TRBD1
J: TRBJ1-1
V: TRBV6-5
size: NA
DNA: TGTGCCAGCAGTACGACAGGGGGTCCCACTGAAGCTTTCTTT
CDR3: CASSTTGGPTEAFF

D: NA
J: TRBJ1-1
V: TRBV27
size: NA
DNA: TGTGCCAGCAGGACTTTCGGGGTAAACACTGAAGCTTTCTTT
CDR3: CASRTFGVNTEAFF

D: TRBD1
J: TRBJ2-2
V: TRBV19
size: NA
DNA: TGTGCCAGTACCCGGGACAGGGCTCTCACCGGGGAGCTGTTTTTT
CDR3: CASTRDRALTGELFF

D: NA
J: TRBJ1-2
V: TRBV4-1
size: NA
DNA: TGCGCCAGCAGTCCAACCGGGTATGACTATGGCTACACCTTC
CDR3: CASSPTGYDYGYTF

D: NA
J: TRBJ1-3
V: TRBV9
size: NA
DNA: TGTGCCAGCAGCGTACAGGGAAACTCTGGAAACACCATATATTTT
CDR3: CASSVQGNSGNTIYF

D: NA
J: TRBJ1-1
V: TRBV18
size: NA
DNA: TGTGCCAGCTCACTACAGGGAGTCCCGAACACTGAAGCTTTCTTT
CDR3: CASSLQGVPNTEAFF

D: NA
J: TRBJ1-2
V: TRBV27
size: NA
DNA: TGTGCCAGCAGTAAGACAGAAAACTATGGCTACACCTTC
CDR3: CASSKTENYGYTF

D: NA
J: TRBJ2-7
V: TRBV2
size: NA
DNA: TGTGCCAGCAGTGAAGATCTGAGGACATTCGACGAGCAGTACTTC
CDR3: CASSEDLRTFDEQYF

D: NA
J: TRBJ1-3
V: TRBV4-3
size: few
DNA: TGCGCCAGCAGCCGGGGGCCCTCGTCTGGAAACACCATATATTTT
CDR3: CASSRGPSSGNTIYF

D: TRBD1
J: TRBJ1-2
V: TRBV27
size: NA
DNA: TGTGCCAGCAGTTTAACGGGACAGGGAGATGGCTACACCTTC
CDR3: CASSLTGQGDGYTF

D: NA
J: TRBJ2-1
V: TRBV7-9
size: NA
DNA: TGTGCCAGCAGCTTAGCGAGCGGCAATGAGCAGTTCTTC
CDR3: CASSLASGNEQFF

D: NA
J: TRBJ1-3
V: TRBV30
size: NA
DNA: TGTGCCTGGAGTGTACCCCTCAGGGAAGCTGGAAACACCATATATTTT
CDR3: CAWSVPLREAGNTIYF

D: NA
J: TRBJ2-3
V: TRBV11-2
size: NA
DNA: TGTGCCAGCAGCACGACATGGGGAGCAGATACGCAGTATTTT
CDR3: CASSTTWGADTQYF

D: NA
J: TRBJ1-4
V: TRBV5-4
size: NA
DNA: TGTGCCAGCAGCCGGGGGGGGGCAGGGGAAAAACTGTTTTTT
CDR3: CASSRGGAGEKLFF

D: TRBD2
J: TRBJ2-3
V: TRBV7-2
size: NA
DNA: TGTGCCAGCAGCCAGCCGGGACTAGCGGGAGAGACAGATACGCAGTATTTT
CDR3: CASSQPGLAGETDTQYF

D: NA
J: TRBJ2-7
V: TRBV25-1
size: NA
DNA: TGTGCCAGCAGCTCGACAGGAAGGGAAGCGAAGCAGTACTTC
CDR3: CASSSTGREAKQYF

D: NA
J: TRBJ2-1
V: TRBV7-8
size: NA
DNA: TGTGCCAGCAGCTTACAGGGGTTCGATGAGCAGTTCTTC
CDR3: CASSLQGFDEQFF

D: TRBD1
J: TRBJ1-3
V: TRBV19
size: NA
DNA: TGTGCCAGTCGGGACAGGGGCAGTTTAATAGGAAACACCATATATTTT
CDR3: CASRDRGSLIGNTIYF

D: NA
J: TRBJ1-5
V: TRBV7-9
size: NA
DNA: TGTGCCAGCAGCTTAGAGGTTTCGGTCGCAGGACTCAATCAGCCCCAGCATTTT
CDR3: CASSLEVSVAGLNQPQHF

D: TRBD1
J: TRBJ1-5
V: TRBV19
size: NA
DNA: TGTGCCAGTAAGGTGGGGGACAGAGAAAATCAGCCCCAGCATTTT
CDR3: CASKVGDRENQPQHF

D: NA
J: TRBJ1-4
V: TRBV5-1
size: NA
DNA: TGCGCCAGCAGCTTGGAGCAGGGCAATGAAAAACTGTTTTTT
CDR3: CASSLEQGNEKLFF

D: TRBD2
J: TRBJ2-1
V: TRBV7-9
size: NA
DNA: TGTGCCAGCAGCCCTCCGTGGGCGGGAGCCGGGGATGAGCAGTTCTTC
CDR3: CASSPPWAGAGDEQFF

D: TRBD1
J: TRBJ1-6
V: TRBV6-5
size: NA
DNA: TGTGCCAGCAGAGGTGACAGGGTGGGCTCACCCCTCCACTTT
CDR3: CASRGDRVGSPLHF

D: NA
J: TRBJ1-3
V: TRBV30
size: NA
DNA: TGTGCCTGGTCGAAGGATCGGGTTGGAAACACCATATATTTT
CDR3: CAWSKDRVGNTIYF

D: TRBD1
J: TRBJ1-4
V: TRBV6-5
size: once
DNA: TGTGCCAGCAGTTTAACAGGGGGTAGTGAAAAACTGTTTTTT
CDR3: CASSLTGGSEKLFF

D: TRBD2
J: TRBJ2-1
V: TRBV10-3
size: NA
DNA: TGTGCCATCAGTGAACCGGGACTAGCGGATGGCTCCTACAATGAGCAGTTCTTC
CDR3: CAISEPGLADGSYNEQFF

D: TRBD1
J: TRBJ1-5
V: TRBV11-2
size: NA
DNA: TGTGCCAGCAGCCCGGGGACAGATTCGTTCTATAGCAATCAGCCCCAGCATTTT
CDR3: CASSPGTDSFYSNQPQHF

D: NA
J: TRBJ1-5
V: TRBV25-1
size: medium-sized
DNA: TGTGCCAGCAGTGGCGGGGGGGCAGGGAATCAGCCCCAGCATTTT
CDR3: CASSGGGAGNQPQHF